The 9 T cell receptor beta chains below come from one sample, sequenced in a study of cytomegalovirus exposure and HLA in healthy donors. PCR involved 60 Vbeta and 13 Jbeta primers. The data were produced by immunoSEQ multiplex PCR, yet TCRdb's version contains in-frame clones alone and is incomplete. The repertoire holds around 180,000 clones, with 70% to 80% as singletons. Sequenced material: PBMCs. Receptor source: a man aged 60 to 69 in good health and CMV-seronegative.

This chain joins TRBV19 and TRBJ2-1, with 8 bases aligning to TRBD2. The CDR3 sequence is 15 residues long. V shed 6 bases and J 2 bases; nucleotides not matched to a gene: 6. The germline V gene encodes CDR1 LNHDA and CDR2 SQIVND (reference sequence). This CDR3 reads CASSRTSGPYNEQFF. The CDR3 DNA reads TGTGCCAGTAGCCGAACTAGCGGCCCCTACAATGAGCAGTTCTTC.

Note on this clone: Additional DNA sequences in this sample encode the identical CDR3. The chain is built from TRBV5-1 and TRBJ2-7; 8 bases align to TRBD1. The CDR3 spans 13 residues. With 6 bases clipped from V and 2 bases from J, the junction kept 4 bases outside the gene matches. Germline CDR1 and CDR2: SGHRS and YFSETQ. CDR3 sequence: CASTPGGTYEQYF. The CDR3 bases are TGCGCCAGCACCCCAGGGGGCACCTACGAGCAGTACTTC.

This rearrangement joins TRBV19 to TRBJ1-4; TRBD1 matches at 8 bases. This CDR3 is 15 amino acids long. After removal of 5 bases from V and 5 bases from J, the junction contained 7 bases not matched to a gene. The germline CDR1 and CDR2 sequences are LNHDA and SQIVND (reference sequence). This CDR3 is CASSFGDRTNEKLFF. In nucleotides, the CDR3 is TGTGCCAGTAGTTTTGGGGACAGGACCAATGAAAAACTGTTTTTT.

J is TRBJ2-2 and V is TRBV5-1; TRBD1 matches at 8 bases. The CDR3 is made up of 16 amino acids. CDR1 SGHRS and CDR2 YFSETQ come from the germline V gene. V shed 0 bases and J 6 bases; nucleotides not matched to a gene: 7. Written as DNA, the CDR3 is TGCGCCAGCAGCTTGGTGTCGAGACAGGGGTCCGGGGAGCTGTTTTTT. This translates into CASSLVSRQGSGELFF.

The CDR3, as DNA: TGTGCCAGCAGTTACTCCCGGCAGGCCTCTAACTATGGCTACACCTTC. Translating it yields CASSYSRQASNYGYTF. The chain uses TRBV6-5 and TRBJ1-2; no definite D call. CDR3 size: 16 residues. Trimming cost V 0 bases and J 0 bases, with 11 bases left between them. The V gene's germline CDR1 is MNHEY and CDR2 SVGAGI.

The chain combines TRBV4-1 with TRBJ2-7; weak D call: TRBD1 (6 bases). The CDR3 runs 17 residues. Germline CDR1 and CDR2: MGHRA and YSYEKL. V lost 2 bases and J lost 3, with 20 bases in between. The CDR3: CASSQYPTGQGNYEQYF. The CDR3 coding sequence is TGCGCCAGCAGCCAATACCCCACGGGGCAGGGGAACTACGAGCAGTACTTC.

The genes are TRBV7-8 and TRBJ2-7; a possible D gene is TRBD2 (5 bases). V lost 2 bases to trimming and J lost 6 bases, with 8 bases between them. CDR3 size: 12 residues. CDR1 SGHVS and CDR2 FQNEAQ come from the germline V gene. CDR3 coding DNA: TGTGCCAGCAGCTTAAAAGGAGGCGAGCAGTACTTC. It is translated as CASSLKGGEQYF.

The chain recombines TRBV30 with TRBJ2-7; tentative D call: TRBD2 (6 bases). V was cut by 0 bases and J by 0 bases, with 12 bases left in between. Germline V gene lookup returns CDR1 GTSNPN and CDR2 SVGIG (reference sequence). The length of the CDR3 is 15 residues. Written as DNA, the CDR3 is TGTGCCTGGAGTGTAGGAGTAGCGGCCTCCTACGAGCAGTACTTC. Translating it yields CAWSVGVAASYEQYF.

The rearrangement uses TRBV6-5 and TRBJ1-2, with 8 bases lining up with TRBD1. CDR3 length: 13 residues. The germline CDR1 and CDR2 sequences are MNHEY and SVGAGI. V was clipped by 7 bases and J by 8 bases; unmatched bases: 9. The CDR3 region is CASTLGQGGGYTF. In nucleotides, the CDR3 is TGTGCCAGCACCTTAGGACAGGGAGGCGGCTACACCTTC.